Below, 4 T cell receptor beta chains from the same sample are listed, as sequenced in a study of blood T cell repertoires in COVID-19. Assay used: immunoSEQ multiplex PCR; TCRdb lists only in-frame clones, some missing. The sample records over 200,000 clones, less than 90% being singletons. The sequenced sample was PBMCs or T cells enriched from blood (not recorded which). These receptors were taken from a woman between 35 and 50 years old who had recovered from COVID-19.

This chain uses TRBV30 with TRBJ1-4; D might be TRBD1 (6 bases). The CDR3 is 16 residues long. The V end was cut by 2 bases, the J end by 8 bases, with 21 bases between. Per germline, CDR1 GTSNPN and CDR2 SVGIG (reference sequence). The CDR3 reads CAWSFGGAGDGEKLFF. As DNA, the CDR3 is TGTGCCTGGAGTTTTGGGGGGGCCGGAGACGGGGAAAAACTGTTTTTT.

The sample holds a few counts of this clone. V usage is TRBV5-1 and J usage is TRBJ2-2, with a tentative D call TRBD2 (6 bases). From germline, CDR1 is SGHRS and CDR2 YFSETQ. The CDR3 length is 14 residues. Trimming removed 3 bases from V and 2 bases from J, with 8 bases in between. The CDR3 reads CASSSGTNTGELFF. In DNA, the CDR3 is TGCGCCAGCAGCTCCGGGACTAACACCGGGGAGCTGTTTTTT.

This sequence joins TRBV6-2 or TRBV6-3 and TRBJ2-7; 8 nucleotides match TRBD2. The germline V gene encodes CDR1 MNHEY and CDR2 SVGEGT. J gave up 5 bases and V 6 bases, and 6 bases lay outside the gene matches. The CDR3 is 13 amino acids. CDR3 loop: CASSIAGRNEQYV. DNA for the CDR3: TGTGCCAGCAGCATAGCGGGAAGGAACGAGCAGTACGTC.

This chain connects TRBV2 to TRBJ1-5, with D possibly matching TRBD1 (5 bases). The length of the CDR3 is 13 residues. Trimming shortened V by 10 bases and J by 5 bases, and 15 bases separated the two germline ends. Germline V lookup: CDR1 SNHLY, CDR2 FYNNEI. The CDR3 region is CATRGTGDQPQHF. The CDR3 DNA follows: TGTGCCACCCGGGGGACCGGGGATCAGCCCCAGCATTTT.